A single TCR beta chain is shown here with its context. The sample is drawn from a study of blood T cells in healthy people across ages. Primers used in a second PCR of roughly 6 to 11 cycles were a sample-barcoded 5' primer and a J-beta primer mix. One entry per CDR3 protein results from TCRdb running MiXCR on the 5' RACE reads. The sample contains some 920,000 distinct CDR3 sequences, roughly half of which appear only once. Per germline, CDR1 SGHRS and CDR2 YFSETQ. This CDR3 comprises 15 residues. Trimming took 4 bases from V and 0 from J, leaving 12 bases between them. This TCR came from a woman aged 60-70 years in good health. Sequencing was performed on blood. The V call is TRBV5-1, the J call TRBJ2-3; D gene uncertain. The CDR3, as DNA: TGCGCCAGCAGCGTCCTCCCTAGAAGCACAGATACGCAGTATTTT. This translates into CASSVLPRSTDTQYF.